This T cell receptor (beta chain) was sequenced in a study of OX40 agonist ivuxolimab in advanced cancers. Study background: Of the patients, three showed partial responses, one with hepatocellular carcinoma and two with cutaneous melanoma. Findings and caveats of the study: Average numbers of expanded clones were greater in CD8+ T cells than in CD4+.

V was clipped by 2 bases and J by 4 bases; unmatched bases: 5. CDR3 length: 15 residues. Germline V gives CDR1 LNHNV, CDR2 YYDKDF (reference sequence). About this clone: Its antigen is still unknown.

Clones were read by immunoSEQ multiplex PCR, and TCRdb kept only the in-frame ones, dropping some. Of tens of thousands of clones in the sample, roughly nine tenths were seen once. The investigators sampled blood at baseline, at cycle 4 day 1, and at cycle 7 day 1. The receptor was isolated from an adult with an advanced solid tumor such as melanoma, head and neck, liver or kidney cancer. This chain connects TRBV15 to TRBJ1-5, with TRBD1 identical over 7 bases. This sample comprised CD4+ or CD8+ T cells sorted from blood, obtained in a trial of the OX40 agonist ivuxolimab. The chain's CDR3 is CATSRSRQGNQPQHF. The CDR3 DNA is TGTGCCACCAGCAGATCAAGACAGGGTAATCAGCCCCAGCATTTT.